The 22 T cell receptor beta chains below were found in one sample sequenced in a study of blood T cell repertoires in COVID-19 (dated by TCRdb to 2020 to 2022). Library preparation used the immunoSEQ multiplex PCR assay. The source is immuneACCESS, and TCRdb retained only in-frame sequences with V and J called. Part of the clones is not carried over; for the studies checked, unresolved V genes explain less than half of this, and the remainder is unexplained. Present in this sample are about 370,000 clones, about 90% of which were seen just once. The ten largest clones represent 3% of the sample. The source material was peripheral blood. These receptors were collected from a woman in her thirties with COVID-19, enrolled during active disease.

The gene calls are TRBV20-1 and TRBJ2-7; a weak D match, TRBD2 (5 bases). V was shortened by 3 bases and J by 3 bases, with 15 bases between the two germline ends. Germline V CDR1 and CDR2: DFQATT, SNEGSKA (reference sequence). This CDR3 is built from 14 residues. The CDR3 DNA reads TGCAGTGCTAGTATTTACGGGGATTACTACGAGCAGTACTTC. Its protein product is CSASIYGDYYEQYF.

This chain uses TRBV7-2 with TRBJ2-7, with 8 bases lining up with TRBD1. After removal of 2 bases from V and 7 bases from J, the junction contained 13 bases not matched to a gene. This CDR3 spans 16 amino acids. Germline assignment: CDR1 SGHTA and CDR2 FQGNSA. The CDR3 loop reads CASSLNSVQGAGEQYF. CDR3 coding DNA: TGTGCCAGCAGCTTAAATAGTGTGCAGGGGGCGGGTGAGCAGTACTTC.

The rearrangement joins TRBV12-5 to TRBJ1-5; 7 bases fit TRBD1. The ends lost 7 bases at V and 1 base at J; junction bases unmatched: 7. Germline assignment: CDR1 LGHNT and CDR2 FRNRAP. This CDR3 is 15 amino acids long. Here the CDR3 reads CASVRQGPSNQPQHF. CDR3 nucleotide sequence: TGTGCTAGTGTCAGACAGGGACCCAGCAATCAGCCCCAGCATTTT.

This clone was picked up a small number of times. The rearrangement joins TRBV19 to TRBJ1-1; D unresolved. CDR3 length equals 11 residues. From germline, CDR1 is LNHDA and CDR2 SQIVND (reference sequence). The V end was cut by 4 bases, the J end by 6 bases, with 6 bases between. As DNA, the CDR3 is TGTGCCAGTAGTAGCTACTCTGAAGCTTTCTTT. This encodes CASSSYSEAFF.

This clone has more than one count but fewer than ten. CDR3 in amino acids: CASSYGGTEAFF. The CDR3 nucleotides read TGTGCCAGCAGCTACGGTGGCACTGAAGCTTTCTTT. The chain employs TRBV5-4 and TRBJ1-1; D call uncertain. Trimming took 3 bases from V and 4 from J, leaving 7 bases between them. Germline assignment: CDR1 SGHNT and CDR2 YYREEE (reference sequence). CDR3 size: 12 residues.

This clone was observed a few times. This chain links TRBV29-1 with TRBJ1-1; no clear D gene. This CDR3 spans 15 amino acids. Germline assignment: CDR1 SQVTM and CDR2 ANQGSEA. The V gene lost 4 bases and the J gene lost 1 base, with 16 bases spanning the gap. This chain's CDR3 is CSVVWRRETNTEAFF. CDR3 sequence (DNA): TGCAGCGTTGTATGGAGGCGGGAGACGAACACTGAAGCTTTCTTT.

The genes are TRBV5-4 and TRBJ2-7; TRBD2 is a possible D gene (7 bases). V shed 7 bases and J shed 4 bases, with 18 bases lying between them. This CDR3 contains 14 residues. Germline V CDR1 and CDR2: SGHNT, YYREEE (reference sequence). The CDR3 region has the DNA TGTGCCAGCGGAAAGGAAGGGGGGGATTACGAGCAGTACTTC. Protein sequence: CASGKEGGDYEQYF.

This clone has more than one count but fewer than ten. The CDR3 is CASSSMGGSYNSPLHF. For the CDR3, the DNA is TGTGCCAGCAGCTCTATGGGGGGTTCCTATAATTCACCCCTCCACTTT. This chain links TRBV5-6 with TRBJ1-6; D is perhaps TRBD1 (5 bases). The CDR3 is made up of 16 amino acids. Trimming removed 3 bases at V and 1 base at J, with 11 bases between. Germline V gene lookup returns CDR1 SGHDT and CDR2 YYEEEE.

A few counts support this clone. As DNA, the CDR3 is TGTGCCAGCAGTGAAAATCTGCAGTACGAGCAGTACGTC. It codes for CASSENLQYEQYV. The chain combines TRBV25-1 with TRBJ2-7; D call uncertain. Trimming removed 2 bases at V and 4 bases at J, with 9 bases between. Germline V gene data show CDR1 as MGHDK and CDR2 as SYGVNS. This CDR3 is 13 amino acids long.

The V gene is TRBV5-8, the J gene TRBJ1-2; D unresolved. The V gene's germline CDR1 is SGHTS and CDR2 YDEGEE. V lost 4 bases and J lost 2, with 15 bases in between. The CDR3 extends over 15 amino acids. CDR3 sequence reads: CASSPGEGVNYGYTF. In nucleotides, the CDR3 is TGTGCCAGCAGCCCCGGAGAGGGAGTAAACTATGGCTACACCTTC.

The V call is TRBV18, the J call TRBJ2-2; 7 nucleotides match TRBD1. Trimming took 5 bases from V and 4 from J; bases not matched to a gene: 10. In germline, CDR1 is KGHSH, CDR2 LQKENI. The CDR3 totals 16 residues. DNA of the CDR3: TGTGCCAGCTCAGCTCGAACCGGGACAGTCACCGGGGAGCTGTTTTTT. Its translation: CASSARTGTVTGELFF. Complete variable domain (other parts from reference TRBV18 and TRBJ2-2): NAGVMQNPRHLVRRRGQEARLRCSPMKGHSHVYWYRQLPEEGLKFMVYLQKENIIDESGMPKERFSAEFPKEGPSILRIQQVVRGDSAAYFCASSARTGTVTGELFFGEGSRLTVL.

The V call is TRBV12-3 or TRBV12-4, the J call TRBJ2-2; maybe TRBD2 (5 bases). Trimming removed 6 bases from V and 6 bases from J, with 11 bases in between. CDR3 length: 13 amino acids. CDR3 amino acids: CASRAERAGELFF. Here the CDR3 DNA reads TGTGCCAGCAGGGCCGAGAGGGCCGGGGAGCTGTTTTTT.

The CDR3 bases are TGTGCCAGCAGCTTTTCCGGGACAAATAGCAATCAGCCCCAGCATTTT. Translating gives CASSFSGTNSNQPQHF. This chain links TRBV7-2 with TRBJ1-5; a possible D gene is TRBD1 (6 bases). Germline CDR1 reads SGHTA; CDR2 reads FQGNSA. CDR3 length: 16 residues. Deletions cut 3 bases from V and 0 bases from J, with 12 bases between.

The chain has TRBV6-5 and TRBJ1-2; a possible D gene is TRBD1 (5 bases). V lost 2 bases, J lost 8 bases, and 21 bases lay in between. In germline, CDR1 is MNHEY, CDR2 SVGAGI. The length of the CDR3 is 16 residues. The CDR3 nucleotides are TGTGCCAGCAGTTACGAGGCAGGCGGGACTATCGGGGGCTACACCTTC. Protein product: CASSYEAGGTIGGYTF.

The CDR3 loop reads CASSWTSGGSTDTQYF. The CDR3 DNA reads as TGCGCCAGCAGCTGGACTAGCGGGGGAAGCACAGATACGCAGTATTTT. This sequence joins TRBV5-1 and TRBJ2-3; the match to TRBD2 covers 13 bases. This CDR3 comprises 16 residues. Trimming took 3 bases from V and 0 from J; bases not matched to a gene: 1. Germline lookup yields CDR1 SGHRS and CDR2 YFSETQ.

This sequence joins TRBV7-2 and TRBJ2-7, with 8 bases identical to TRBD1. Per germline, CDR1 SGHTA and CDR2 FQGNSA. Trimming cost V 5 bases and J 6 bases; bases outside gene matches: 18. The CDR3 is 17 residues long. The CDR3 protein is CASSPGPRDRRPGEQYV. In nucleotides, the CDR3 is TGTGCCAGCAGCCCGGGCCCCCGGGACAGGCGTCCCGGCGAGCAGTACGTC.

This sequence joins TRBV11-2 and TRBJ1-2, with 7 nucleotides matching TRBD1. There are 16 residues in the CDR3. The J segment lost 3 bases and the V segment lost 3 bases, leaving 10 bases of the junction unmatched. Germline V gene sequence: CDR1 SGHAT, CDR2 FQNNGV. The CDR3 coding sequence is TGTGCCAGCAGCTTCCGGGACAGTTCACTATACTATGGCTACACCTTC. Its protein product is CASSFRDSSLYYGYTF.

The V and J genes are TRBV2 and TRBJ1-3; D remains unclear. Germline V lookup: CDR1 SNHLY, CDR2 FYNNEI. Trimming cost V 7 bases and J 4 bases, with 8 bases left between them. This CDR3 is built from 12 residues. The CDR3 region is CASNLPGNTIYF. DNA for the CDR3: TGTGCCAGCAATCTTCCGGGAAACACCATATATTTT.

This chain links TRBV7-9 with TRBJ1-1; D may be TRBD1 (5 bases). Germline values: CDR1 SEHNR, CDR2 FQNEAQ (reference sequence). The CDR3 covers 14 residues. V shed 2 bases and J shed 1 base, with 8 bases lying between them. CDR3 coding DNA: TGTGCCAGCAGCTTAATGGGGGGGAACACTGAAGCTTTCTTT. It codes for CASSLMGGNTEAFF.

The chain couples TRBV25-1 to TRBJ2-1, with 9 bases fitting TRBD2. V trimming: 5 bases; J trimming: 9 bases; junction bases outside the gene matches: 20. This CDR3 has 18 residues. Germline V gene sequence: CDR1 MGHDK, CDR2 SYGVNS. The CDR3 sequence is CASSSLLSLAGGQGEQFF. CDR3 in DNA: TGTGCCAGCAGTTCCCTCCTTTCCCTTGCGGGGGGGCAGGGTGAGCAGTTCTTC.

The V gene is TRBV2, the J gene TRBJ1-4, with a possible D match to TRBD1 (6 bases). V lost 7 bases, J lost 9 bases, and 15 bases lay in between. CDR3 size: 13 residues. Germline values: CDR1 SNHLY, CDR2 FYNNEI. CDR3 coding DNA: TGTGCCAGCAAGGGGGGGACTGGTCAAAAACTGTTTTTT. Protein sequence: CASKGGTGQKLFF.

The rearrangement uses TRBV27 and TRBJ1-2, with 10 bases lining up with TRBD1. CDR3 length: 15 amino acids. With 6 bases clipped from V and 2 bases from J, the junction kept 6 bases outside the gene matches. The germline V gene encodes CDR1 MNHEY and CDR2 SMNVEV (reference sequence). CDR3 region: CASRTRDRGNYGYTF. Written as DNA, the CDR3 is TGTGCCAGCAGGACAAGGGACAGGGGAAACTATGGCTACACCTTC.